The entry below describes one TCR beta chain. What it binds is not known. These data come from a study of immune evolution from preneoplasia to lung adenocarcinoma. Findings of the study overall: Top clone frequencies peaked in normal lung, apparently declining through invasive adenocarcinoma. Clonality was highest in normal lung, lower in later-stage lesions apparently.

The CDR3 runs to 14 residues. Germline CDR1 and CDR2: GTSNPN and SVGIG (reference sequence). V was pared by 0 bases and J by 1 base, with 8 bases between. The table came from immunoSEQ multiplex PCR; TCRdb's copy has only in-frame clones and leaves some out. The data hold 10,000 or so clones, with roughly three quarters observed a single time. The source of this sequence is a person between 55 and 69 years old with lung adenocarcinoma. Some clones in this sample may be carry-over from other donors' samples. This chain connects TRBV30 to TRBJ2-3, with D hard to call. Specimen: FFPE normal lung tissue adjacent to the tumor. CDR3 sequence: CAWSVGEGTDTQYF. The CDR3 bases are TGTGCCTGGAGTGTAGGCGAGGGCACAGATACGCAGTATTTT.